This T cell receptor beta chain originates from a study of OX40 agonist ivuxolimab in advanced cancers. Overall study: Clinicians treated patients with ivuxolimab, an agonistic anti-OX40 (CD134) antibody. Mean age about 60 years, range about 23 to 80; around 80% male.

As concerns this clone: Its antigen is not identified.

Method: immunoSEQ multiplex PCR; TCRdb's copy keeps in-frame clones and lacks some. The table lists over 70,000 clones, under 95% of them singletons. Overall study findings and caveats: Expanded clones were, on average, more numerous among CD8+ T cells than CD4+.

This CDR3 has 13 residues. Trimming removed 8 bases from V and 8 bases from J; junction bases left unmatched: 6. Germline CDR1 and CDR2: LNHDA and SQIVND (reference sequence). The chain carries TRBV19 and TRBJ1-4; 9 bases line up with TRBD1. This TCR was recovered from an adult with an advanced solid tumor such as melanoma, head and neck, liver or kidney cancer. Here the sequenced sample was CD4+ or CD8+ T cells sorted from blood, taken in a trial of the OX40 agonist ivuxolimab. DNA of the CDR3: TGTGCCAGTCGCACAGGGGGCCTCGAAAAACTGTTTTTT. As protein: CASRTGGLEKLFF.